Following are 8 T cell receptor beta chains from one sample sequenced in a study of cytomegalovirus exposure and HLA in healthy donors. PCR primers comprised 60 Vbeta and 13 Jbeta primers. Repertoires were generated with immunoSEQ multiplex PCR, while TCRdb's copy carries only in-frame clones and drops some. The sample records 75,000 to 90,000 clones, about 69% being singletons. The specimen sequenced was PBMCs. Receptors originate from a man in his sixties in good health and CMV-seronegative.

Only a few counts were recorded for this clone. This chain links TRBV6-1 with TRBJ1-1; 7 bases are shared with TRBD1. The CDR3 has 15 residues. After removal of 3 bases from V and 7 bases from J, the junction contained 11 bases not matched to a gene. In germline, CDR1 is MNHNS, CDR2 SASEGT. CDR3 bases: TGTGCCAGCAGTGATTTGGGACAGCCGAGAGGTGAAGCTTTCTTT. Protein product: CASSDLGQPRGEAFF.

The chain employs TRBV10-1 and TRBJ2-6; D perhaps matches TRBD2 (5 bases). Between the trimmed V and J ends, which lost 10 bases and 4 bases, there was a span of 23 bases. The CDR3 consists of 17 residues. The germline V gene encodes CDR1 WNHNN and CDR2 SYGVQD (reference sequence). The CDR3 coding sequence is TGCGCCACCCTGGACTGCCGAAGTGTGCGAGGGGCCAACGTCCTGACTTTC. Its protein is CATLDCRSVRGANVLTF.

This clone is medium-sized in the sample. The genes are TRBV6-1 and TRBJ2-1, with TRBD2 matching 9 bases. V shed 1 base, J shed 3 bases, and the junction held 1 base outside the gene matches. Per germline, CDR1 MNHNS and CDR2 SASEGT. The CDR3 loop spans 15 amino acids. CDR3 nucleotide sequence: TGTGCCAGCAGTGAAGGGACTAGCGACTACAATGAGCAGTTCTTC. This sequence encodes CASSEGTSDYNEQFF.

The chain links TRBV7-9 to TRBJ1-4; D possibly corresponds to TRBD1 (6 bases). Trimming cost V 7 bases and J 8 bases, with 11 bases left between them. Germline V lookup: CDR1 SEHNR, CDR2 FQNEAQ (reference sequence). This CDR3 is 12 amino acids long. In DNA, the CDR3 is TGTGCCAGCATGGGGGCCCGGGAAAAACTGTTTTTT. Translated: CASMGAREKLFF.

V is TRBV6-5 and J is TRBJ1-5; D uncertain. CDR3 length equals 15 residues. Trimming removed 6 bases from V and 1 base from J, with 13 bases in between. Germline CDR1 reads MNHEY; CDR2 reads SVGAGI. CDR3: CASRPRGGSNQPQHF. CDR3 sequence (DNA): TGTGCCAGCAGACCCCGGGGTGGAAGCAATCAGCCCCAGCATTTT.

This CDR3 reads CASSSTGVDTEAFF. In DNA, the CDR3 is TGTGCCAGCAGCTCCACAGGGGTAGACACTGAAGCTTTCTTT. The V gene is TRBV6-5, the J gene TRBJ1-1; 7 nucleotides agree with TRBD1. This CDR3 comprises 14 residues. The V segment lost 6 bases and the J segment 3 bases; nucleotides outside the gene matches: 7. Germline V CDR1 and CDR2: MNHEY, SVGAGI.

This rearrangement joins TRBV2 to TRBJ2-5, with D tentatively TRBD1 (6 bases). The CDR3 is 13 amino acids. Germline loops: CDR1 SNHLY, CDR2 FYNNEI. Trimming removed 7 bases at V and 4 bases at J, with 13 bases between. The CDR3 reads CASIRGAGETQYF. The CDR3 bases are TGTGCCAGCATCAGGGGTGCGGGAGAGACCCAGTACTTC. Based on the CDR3 plus reference TRBV2 and TRBJ2-5, the full variable domain is EPEVTQTPSHQVTQMGQEVILRCVPISNHLYFYWYRQILGQKVEFLVSFYNNEISEKSEIFDDQFSVERPDGSNFTLKIRSTKLEDSAMYFCASIRGAGETQYFGPGTRLLVL.

V gene TRBV5-6 combines with J gene TRBJ2-2, with D uncertain. Trimming cost V 2 bases and J 1 base, with 12 bases left between them. This CDR3 contains 16 residues. In germline, CDR1 is SGHDT, CDR2 YYEEEE. The CDR3 bases are TGTGCCAGCAGCTTCGACACTGGAAAGAACACCGGGGAGCTGTTTTTT. It translates to CASSFDTGKNTGELFF.